This TCR beta chain was sequenced during a study of T cells in tumors after PD-1 blockade. Study in general: Patients had no prior checkpoint blockade, systemic immunosuppressants, or anti-cancer therapy within 4 weeks.

The germline CDR1 and CDR2 sequences are MDHEN and SYDVKM. The CDR3 runs to 11 residues. Trimming shortened V by 10 bases and J by 1 base, and 8 bases separated the two germline ends. Clones were read by immunoSEQ multiplex PCR, and TCRdb kept only the in-frame ones, dropping some. The repertoire holds over 30,000 clones, with around 78% as singletons. The receptor comes from a human donor with basal cell carcinoma. The rearrangement joins TRBV28 to TRBJ2-7, with D unclear. The specimen comprised PBMCs, sampled before anti-PD-1 treatment. The CDR3, as DNA: TGTGCCATCGCGACATCCTACGAGCAGTACTTC. It specifies CAIATSYEQYF.